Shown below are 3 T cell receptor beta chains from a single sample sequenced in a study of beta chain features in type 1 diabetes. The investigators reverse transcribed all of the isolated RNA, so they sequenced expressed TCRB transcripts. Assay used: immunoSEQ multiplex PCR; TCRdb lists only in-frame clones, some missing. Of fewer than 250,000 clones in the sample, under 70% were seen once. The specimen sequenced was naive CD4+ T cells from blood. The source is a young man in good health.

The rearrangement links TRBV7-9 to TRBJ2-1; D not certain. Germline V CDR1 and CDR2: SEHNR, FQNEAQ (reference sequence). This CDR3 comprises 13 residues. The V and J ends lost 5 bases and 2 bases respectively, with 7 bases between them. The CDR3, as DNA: TGTGCCAGCAGCCTAGGTGCCTACAATGAGCAGTTCTTC. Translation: CASSLGAYNEQFF.

Written as DNA, the CDR3 is TGTGCCAGCAGTGATTACGATGCGGGGAAAGAGACCCAGTACTTC. This encodes CASSDYDAGKETQYF. The chain uses TRBV25-1 and TRBJ2-5; TRBD2 might be the D (6 bases). CDR3 size: 15 residues. In germline, CDR1 is MGHDK, CDR2 SYGVNS. V lost 3 bases to trimming and J lost 3 bases, with 14 bases between them.

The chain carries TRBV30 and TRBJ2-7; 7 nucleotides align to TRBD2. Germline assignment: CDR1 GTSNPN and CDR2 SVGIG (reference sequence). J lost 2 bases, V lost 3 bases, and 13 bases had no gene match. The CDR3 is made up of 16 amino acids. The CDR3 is CAWRAPSSGEAYEQYF. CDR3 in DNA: TGTGCCTGGAGGGCCCCATCGAGCGGGGAAGCCTACGAGCAGTACTTC.